This T cell receptor beta chain was identified in a study of blood T cell repertoires in COVID-19. Study background: Acute and convalescent COVID-19 samples came from the United States, Italy and Spain. In each case, the material was cDNA or gDNA derived from T cells, B-cell-depleted T cells, or PBMCs.

This clone was found a few times. In the study's own analysis: Amplification from reference gene primers served as the basis for estimated nucleated cell counts. This table comes from immunoSEQ multiplex PCR, and its TCRdb copy is limited to in-frame clones, with some not included. V and J calls and clone size are as listed in that table; D and trimming were resolved from the DNA. The sample shows over 70,000 clones, 82% of them seen only once. V dropped 6 bases and J dropped 10 bases, with 16 bases sitting between them. There are 14 residues in the CDR3. Germline V gene sequence: CDR1 MGHDK, CDR2 SYGVNS.

The rearrangement joins TRBV25-1 to TRBJ1-6, with D possibly TRBD1 on 6 matching bases. The source material was peripheral blood. The origin of this receptor is a woman in her sixties with acute or convalescent COVID-19. The CDR3 sequence is CASSPRGGWSPLHF. The CDR3 nucleotides read TGTGCCAGCAGCCCCAGGGGCGGATGGTCACCCCTCCACTTT.